This T cell receptor (beta chain) came from a study of cytomegalovirus exposure and HLA in healthy donors listed by TCRdb under 2017. At the level of the whole study: An earlier analysis of a few hundred of the donors reported about 300 Gb of sequence data and around 120 million unique TCR beta sequences obtained from around 180 million T cells. The T cell repertoires of roughly 660 subjects were profiled by immunosequencing and related to cytomegalovirus serostatus. All discovery cohort repertoires had been generated on a single sequencing platform. To predict cytomegalovirus infection status, the study combined high-throughput TCR immunosequencing, statistical association of individual TCRs with disease status, and machine learning. A later analysis re-examined previously published TCR beta repertoires from around 670 donors and added high-resolution HLA genotyping to investigate patterns of TCR occurrence. An earlier analysis of several hundred of the donors applied high-throughput TCR beta sequencing to assess whether each TCR beta V gene segment acted as functional or pseudogenic. Approximately 310 gigabases of sequencing data and 70 million to 100 million unique TCR sequences made up an early release that covered approximately 700 HLA-typed donors. Rather than using new phenotypic data, the later analysis identified candidate immune exposures from TCR beta sequences and from how often those sequences occurred across donors. The number of donors typed differed by locus, with 629-630 for A, B, C, DRB1 and DQB1, more than 500 for DQA1, over 600 for DPA1, and about 450 for DPB1. Across approximately 400 genotyped donors of the cohort, an average of approximately 220,000 unique TCR beta nucleotide sequences per donor were sequenced, and roughly a sixth of those sequences were non-productive. Besides the first cohort of 666 subjects, a separate validation cohort made up of over 95 different subjects was used. The study was designed to test whether signatures of past pathogen exposure could be identified by cataloging public T cell receptors. Of the 300 to 500 genotyped donors, 75% to 85% were placed in the genetic ancestry cluster associated with self-reported Caucasian donors. In a later genetic analysis, genome-wide SNP genotypes for about three fifths of the roughly 670 donors were used, and that subset was treated as a discovery cohort. Alongside the repertoire data, information on donor age, sex, ethnicity and CMV serostatus was compiled. Class I and class II HLA loci were covered by the typing at four-digit resolution. Several DR-DQ haplotypes were treated as single units for association and clustering because of strong linkage in the cohort.

Regarding this clone: Which antigen it targets is not known. Qualities for individual bases were not recorded, and no much larger clone is one base off.

CDR1 SNHLY and CDR2 FYNNEI were looked up in the germline V gene. The CDR3 contains 16 residues, cysteine and phenylalanine counted. Only CDR3 DNA remains: 48 bases, in frame from the first base. Trimming at the junction amounts to 8 bases on V and 2 bases on J, and the germline ends lie 21 bases apart. The cohort consisted of 600 to 700 healthy bone marrow donors. At the time of sampling, all cohort members were nominally healthy, though unrecorded immune exposures were likely present. The donor was CMV seropositive and belonged to the group of more than 250 seropositive cohort members. Every donor gave a peripheral blood sample, and the peripheral blood mononuclear cells from that sample were used for TCR beta sequencing. Genomic DNA extraction from the blood cell samples was performed with the Qiagen DNeasy Blood Extraction Kit. Library preparation used the immunoSEQ multiplex PCR assay. For the multiplex PCR, a mixture combining 60 forward primers for TCR Vbeta segments and 13 reverse primers for TCR Jbeta segments was used. Amplification of the CDR3 region of rearranged TCR beta genes was performed with a multiplex PCR assay on genomic DNA. The amplified TCR beta libraries were sequenced on the Illumina HiSeq System as 87-base-pair reads. The published analysis was carried out like this. A later analysis counted approximately 84 million unique TCR beta chains across the 650 to 700 repertoires, and 9 million to 14 million of these chains were shared by at least two donors. Raw reads were error-corrected and collapsed into unique sequences with a nearest-neighbor algorithm that merged closely related sequences to remove PCR and sequencing errors. CDR3 sequences were aligned to IMGT reference sequences to assign V, D and J gene segments. For a sequence to be retained, a match of at least six nucleotides to both a V gene segment and a J gene segment was required. Rearrangements were called productive when the CDR3 lacked stop codons and stayed in frame with V and J; all others were non-productive. Following IMGT convention, CDR3 was defined as the stretch from the second conserved V-encoded cysteine up to the conserved J-encoded phenylalanine. In an earlier analysis of some 550 of the donors, sequences lacking an unambiguous match to a single V gene segment were excluded. An earlier analysis of some 610 of the donors called V segments functional above 56.7% productive rearrangements and segregating when the between-donor standard deviation exceeded 5%. To diagnose cytomegalovirus status from the catalog of TCR beta chain sequences, a statistical classification framework was built. In a later analysis, V and J genes were assigned by comparing TCR nucleotide sequences against IMGT/GENE-DB human TR gene sequences. The TCRdist pipeline was used in a later analysis to assign CDR3 sequences and most-parsimonious VDJ recombination scenarios. A later analysis defined each TCR beta chain by its CDR3 amino acid sequence plus V-gene family, and excluded reads lacking a unique V-gene family. To address suspected cross-contamination and a sequencing artifact, a later analysis removed approximately 590 highly shared, low-generation-probability nucleotide sequences. In a later analysis, a clonal expansion index for each public chain was calculated from normalized within-repertoire ranks of inferred template counts. Generation probabilities in a later analysis came from a VDJ recombination model fitted to out-of-frame rearrangements, and those results were checked against IGoR. In a later analysis, TCR-TCR, TCR-HLA and TCR-CMV co-occurrence was scored with hypergeometric tests, and a repertoire-size bias correction was applied to TCR pairs. In a later analysis, false discovery rates were estimated by permuting HLA or CMV assignments 20 times. In a later analysis, co-occurring TCRs were grouped with DBSCAN, and TCRdist sequence similarity was added when clustering was performed within HLA-allele-positive subsets. For co-occurrence clustering, repertoires with fewer than 30,000 or more than 120,000 public chains were excluded, along with about five repertoires with anomalous nucleotide sharing. Entries here come from immuneACCESS through TCRdb and include only in-frame sequences with V and J called. Some clones fail to appear in such tables; in the studies checked, an unresolved V gene covers under half of the shortfall, and the cause of the remainder is unknown. V and J calls and clone size are copied from that table; D and trimming were computed from the DNA. The sample includes approximately 160,000 clones, with about 80% observed a single time. Around 1.5% of the sample belongs to the ten largest clones.

What the work shows at the level of the full study, not this receptor alone: V-gene and J-gene trimming of TCR beta chains was associated with a missense DCLRE1C variant in a later genetic analysis, and the association was replicated in an independent cohort. Only TCR beta chains were sequenced in this cohort, and the absence of alpha or paired-chain data limited detectable features. Most CMV-associated TCR beta chains appeared to be HLA-restricted in a later analysis, and the HLA associations seemed to be driven largely by CMV exposure. Most TCR sequences were seen in very few donors, while some public TCRs were found in many individuals. The 87-base-pair reads could not distinguish some IMGT-functional V segments, including TRBV6-2 and TRBV6-3, so those segments were excluded. CMV serostatus was the only immune exposure information available for the cohort. Broadly in line with IMGT annotations, most TCR beta V segments showed up in productive rearrangements about 87% or about 30% of the time in an earlier analysis of 587 of the donors. HLA typing was unavailable for some donors at each locus, so association tests used only the typed subset. The presence/absence analyses assumed that sequencing depth was roughly uniform across donors, and that assumption may not be true. Correlated functional status among segregating V segments might be attributable to linkage disequilibrium, but an unknown experimental factor could not be ruled out. In a later analysis, HLA-associated TCR beta chains showed more clonal expansion and lower generation probabilities than non-associated chains that were equally common. In the study, some 160 TCR beta chains were listed as associated with cytomegalovirus. A later analysis reported that several top co-occurrence clusters appeared linked to parvovirus B19, influenza, CMV and Epstein-Barr virus. Because counts were too low, some 16 rarely observed V segments, including chromosome 9 orphons, were excluded from the earlier analysis of around 640 of the donors. According to a later genetic analysis, donors in an Asian-associated ancestry cluster had fewer N-insertions in productive TCRs than the roughly 700-donor mean. A further reported finding was that TCR beta sequences accurately predicted the HLA-A and HLA-B alleles for most subjects in the first cohort. A later analysis associated 15,000 or so TCR beta sequences with specific HLA alleles at a false discovery rate of 0.05. In both the original and validation cohorts, the classifier was reported to diagnose cytomegalovirus status with high specificity and sensitivity. When HLA alleles, especially DR and DQ, strongly co-occurred, TCR associations were difficult to assign to individual alleles. A cluster of highly shared sequence variants was judged likely to represent a technical artifact of the sequencing pipeline. In a later analysis, TCR association rates were found to vary across HLA loci, with the most associated TCRs seen for DRB1 alleles and the fewest for HLA-C alleles. It was suggested by the authors that the approach could potentially be generalized to other disease states and immunological phenotypes. In vitro tests confirmed that a few of the cytomegalovirus-associated TCR beta chains recognize cytomegalovirus antigens.

The receptor comes from a woman aged 30 to 39 in good health and CMV-seropositive. Sequencing used PBMCs. The sequence links TRBV2 to TRBJ2-5, and possibly TRBD1, on 7 matching bases. The CDR3 loop reads CASGGGRGAVQETQYF. Here is the DNA: TGTGCCAGCGGAGGGGGCAGGGGCGCCGTTCAAGAGACCCAGTACTTC.